The present T cell receptor (beta chain) was sequenced within a study of T cell repertoires in cytomegalovirus infection. From the reads, TCRdb called clonotypes with MiXCR, one entry per CDR3 protein. The sample includes 300,000 or so distinct CDR3 sequences, roughly a tenth seen only once; the top ten take around 2.4%. CDR1 and CDR2 (germline): DFQATT, SNEGSKA (reference sequence). The CDR3 contains 14 residues. Study results and caveats: Accumulated public TCR beta family frequency recognized individuals carrying CMV together with the relevant HLA.

Notes on this clonotype: The antigen remains undetermined. A clone one base away is much larger, so this may be a read error.

The genes are TRBV20-1 and TRBJ2-6; 8 nucleotides line up with TRBD1. Sequenced input: PBMCs. This clonotype originated in a human donor in good health (CMV status not recorded). Some clones in this sample may be carry-over from other donors' samples. This CDR3 reads CSAQDRAGTNVLTF. The CDR3 DNA is TGCAGTGCCCAGGACAGGGCTGGGACCAACGTCCTGACTTTC.